The 22 T cell receptor beta chains reported below all come from one sample, sequenced in a study of blood T cell repertoires in COVID-19. Sequenced by immunoSEQ multiplex PCR; TCRdb stores in-frame clones only, minus some. The data hold roughly 250,000 clones, with roughly 82% observed a single time. Input material: peripheral blood. Receptor source: a woman aged 80 or older with active or convalescent COVID-19.

This clone was found a few times. This chain uses TRBV5-1 with TRBJ1-2; 10 nucleotides match TRBD1. The V segment lost 4 bases and the J segment 4 bases; nucleotides outside the gene matches: 4. The CDR3 covers 14 residues. Germline CDR1 is SGHRS and CDR2 is YFSETQ. In DNA, the CDR3 is TGCGCCAGCAGCCAAGGGGACAGGGGCTATGGCTACACCTTC. Translated, it gives CASSQGDRGYGYTF.

The J gene is TRBJ2-1, the V gene TRBV10-3; TRBD2 matches at 8 bases. With 0 bases clipped from V and 4 bases from J, the junction kept 5 bases outside the gene matches. This CDR3 region has 16 residues. Germline V gene lookup returns CDR1 ENHRY and CDR2 SYGVKD. For the CDR3, the DNA is TGTGCCATCAGTGAGTCCACACTAGCGGTTTACAATGAGCAGTTCTTC. Its protein product is CAISESTLAVYNEQFF.

The V gene is TRBV18, the J gene TRBJ1-3; D call uncertain. V lost 3 bases and J lost 4, with 13 bases in between. CDR1 and CDR2 from the germline V gene are KGHSH and LQKENI. CDR3 length: 15 amino acids. The chain's CDR3 is CASSPTFRGGNTIYF. The CDR3 DNA reads as TGTGCCAGCTCACCTACGTTCCGAGGAGGAAACACCATATATTTT.

This sequence joins TRBV6-5 and TRBJ2-7; D is possibly TRBD1 (6 bases). Germline CDR1 and CDR2: MNHEY and SVGAGI. The CDR3 covers 15 residues. Trimming removed 7 bases at V and 0 bases at J, with 16 bases between. The DNA for the CDR3 is TGTGCCAGCAACGGACAGATAATGAGCTCCTACGAGCAGTACTTC. This codes for CASNGQIMSSYEQYF.

The CDR3: CASSQDRGTSGRNTDTQYF. The CDR3, as DNA: TGTGCCAGCAGCCAAGATAGAGGGACTAGCGGGAGAAACACAGATACGCAGTATTTT. The gene calls are TRBV3-1 (or the pseudogene TRBV3-2) and TRBJ2-3, with 14 bases lining up with TRBD2. The CDR3 extends over 19 amino acids. Germline CDR1 LGHDT, CDR2 YNNKEL (reference sequence). After removal of 0 bases from V and 2 bases from J, the junction contained 7 bases not matched to a gene.

The CDR3 loop reads CASSLQGLVYEQYF. In DNA, the CDR3 is TGCGCCAGCAGCTTGCAGGGGTTAGTCTACGAGCAGTACTTC. This chain joins TRBV5-1 and TRBJ2-7; D is perhaps TRBD1 (6 bases). CDR1 is SGHRS, CDR2 YFSETQ, per germline. V lost 1 base and J 3 bases, leaving 11 bases between the germline ends. The CDR3 has 14 amino acids.

The chain couples TRBV18 to TRBJ2-7; 9 positions match TRBD2. Losses at the gene ends were 3 bases for V and 1 base for J; bases not matched to a gene: 1. This CDR3 has 14 residues. Looked up from germline, CDR1 is KGHSH and CDR2 is LQKENI. CDR3 in amino acids: CASSPGLASYEQYF. CDR3 nucleotide sequence: TGTGCCAGCTCACCGGGACTAGCTTCCTACGAGCAGTACTTC.

This rearrangement joins TRBV29-1 to TRBJ2-3, with D possibly matching TRBD1 (5 bases). Per the germline V gene, CDR1 is SQVTM and CDR2 is ANQGSEA. Trimming took 4 bases from V and 3 from J, leaving 8 bases between them. This CDR3 has 12 amino acids. CDR3 nucleotide sequence: TGCAGCGTTGGGGGCGCAACAGATACGCAGTATTTT. Translation: CSVGGATDTQYF.

The count of this clone is one. The chain uses TRBV19 and TRBJ1-2, with TRBD1 as a possible D gene (6 bases). Per the germline V gene, CDR1 is LNHDA and CDR2 is SQIVND (reference sequence). V dropped 5 bases and J dropped 2 bases, with 12 bases sitting between them. The CDR3 extends over 14 amino acids. The CDR3 loop reads CASSDDRLNYGYTF. CDR3 nucleotides: TGTGCCAGTAGTGATGACAGGCTCAACTATGGCTACACCTTC.

The genes are TRBV7-2 and TRBJ1-6; tentatively, D is TRBD1 (5 bases). The CDR3 has 13 residues. Germline V gene lookup returns CDR1 SGHTA and CDR2 FQGNSA. V lost 4 bases and J lost 6, with 7 bases in between. The CDR3 protein is CASSSTVNSPLHF. CDR3 nucleotides: TGTGCCAGCAGCTCGACAGTTAATTCACCCCTCCACTTT.

This clone was detected only a few times. The genes are TRBV5-4 and TRBJ1-5; 9 bases align to TRBD1. With 4 bases clipped from V and 7 bases from J, the junction kept 6 bases outside the gene matches. The CDR3 length is 14 residues. Germline V gives CDR1 SGHNT, CDR2 YYREEE (reference sequence). The CDR3 region has the DNA TGTGCCAGCAGCATGGACAGGGGATCCCAGCCCCAGCATTTT. It encodes CASSMDRGSQPQHF.

The V and J genes are TRBV5-5 and TRBJ2-2; 9 bases are a match to TRBD1. This CDR3 spans 15 amino acids. V lost 3 bases, J lost 2 bases, and 2 bases stayed unmatched. Germline V CDR1 and CDR2: SGHKS, YYEKEE (reference sequence). The CDR3 nucleotides are TGTGCCAGCAGCTGGGGACAGGGAAACACCGGGGAGCTGTTTTTT. This encodes CASSWGQGNTGELFF.

This chain links TRBV25-1 with TRBJ1-3, with 7 bases fitting TRBD1. Germline-derived CDR1 and CDR2 are MGHDK and SYGVNS. Trimming removed 4 bases from V and 0 bases from J; junction bases left unmatched: 9. The CDR3 sequence is 17 residues long. CDR3 amino acids: CASSAYRGFYSGNTIYF. The CDR3 nucleotides are TGTGCCAGCAGTGCCTACAGGGGATTCTACTCTGGAAACACCATATATTTT.

The rearrangement uses TRBV6-5 and TRBJ1-4, with D unclear. V lost 7 bases, J lost 4 bases, and 13 bases lay in between. The CDR3 extends over 14 amino acids. Germline V gene data show CDR1 as MNHEY and CDR2 as SVGAGI. The CDR3 DNA follows: TGTGCCAGCAAGCGGGCCCTCGGTAATGAAAAACTGTTTTTT. This translates into CASKRALGNEKLFF.

V gene TRBV30 combines with J gene TRBJ1-1; perhaps TRBD1 as D (6 bases). Germline V gene lookup returns CDR1 GTSNPN and CDR2 SVGIG (reference sequence). Deletions cut 0 bases from V and 5 bases from J, with 22 bases between. The CDR3 has 17 residues. CDR3 in amino acids: CAWSVFRGHIRGTEAFF. CDR3 DNA: TGTGCCTGGAGTGTGTTTAGGGGACATATCCGAGGAACTGAAGCTTTCTTT.

The chain links TRBV10-3 to TRBJ1-6; no clear D gene. There are 14 residues in the CDR3. V lost 8 bases to trimming and J lost 4 bases, with 12 bases between them. Germline loops: CDR1 ENHRY, CDR2 SYGVKD. The CDR3 sequence: CAIGEGRYNSPLHF. As DNA, the CDR3 is TGTGCCATCGGGGAGGGCCGTTATAATTCACCCCTCCACTTT.

The chain has TRBV7-2 and TRBJ2-5, with unresolved D. V was pared by 1 base and J by 4 bases, with 16 bases between. Germline-derived CDR1 and CDR2 are SGHTA and FQGNSA. The CDR3 length is 16 residues. The CDR3 spells CASSLGHAGSLETQYF. As DNA, the CDR3 is TGTGCCAGCAGCTTAGGTCATGCAGGCTCGCTAGAGACCCAGTACTTC.

V and J are TRBV6-2 or TRBV6-3 and TRBJ2-5; D might be TRBD2 (5 bases). There are 15 residues in the CDR3. The ends were cut back, 7 bases at V and 0 bases at J, with 15 bases in the middle. Germline CDR1 and CDR2: MNHEY and SVGEGT. The CDR3 DNA follows: TGTGCCAGCAACCCCGGCTCGGGGTACCAAGAGACCCAGTACTTC. Translating gives CASNPGSGYQETQYF.

The chain links TRBV19 to TRBJ2-2, with D tentatively TRBD2 (6 bases). Germline-derived CDR1 and CDR2 are LNHDA and SQIVND (reference sequence). CDR3 length: 18 amino acids. V gave up 0 bases and J gave up 2 bases, with 16 bases separating them. The CDR3 DNA reads TGTGCCAGTAGTATAGACCAGCGGAGGGAAACAAACACCGGGGAGCTGTTTTTT. Its translation: CASSIDQRRETNTGELFF. The full variable domain, rest sourced from reference TRBV19 and TRBJ2-2, is DGGITQSPKYLFRKEGQNVTLSCEQNLNHDAMYWYRQDPGQGLRLIYYSQIVNDFQKGDIAEGYSVSREKKESFPLTVTSAQKNPTAFYLCASSIDQRRETNTGELFFGEGSRLTVL.

The chain is built from TRBV11-2 and TRBJ1-1, with a possible D match to TRBD1 (5 bases). CDR1 SGHAT and CDR2 FQNNGV come from the germline V gene. This CDR3 is 14 amino acids long. V shed 1 base and J shed 5 bases, with 11 bases lying between them. CDR3 residues: CASSLVGGWTEAFF. In DNA form, the CDR3 reads TGTGCCAGCAGCTTAGTCGGGGGTTGGACTGAAGCTTTCTTT.

The chain joins TRBV2 to TRBJ2-3; D is perhaps TRBD1 (6 bases). Germline V lookup: CDR1 SNHLY, CDR2 FYNNEI. The CDR3 consists of 13 residues. V lost 7 bases and J 6 bases, leaving 14 bases between the germline ends. The CDR3 loop reads CASTRYRDDTQYF. As DNA, the CDR3 is TGTGCCAGCACCCGTTACAGGGACGATACGCAGTATTTT.

The chain recombines TRBV18 with TRBJ1-6, with 9 nucleotides matching TRBD1. CDR3 size: 14 residues. Per germline, CDR1 KGHSH and CDR2 LQKENI. The ends lost 4 bases at V and 8 bases at J; junction bases unmatched: 3. The CDR3, as DNA: TGTGCCAGCTCACAAAGGACAGGGGATTCACCCCTCCACTTT. Encoded protein: CASSQRTGDSPLHF.